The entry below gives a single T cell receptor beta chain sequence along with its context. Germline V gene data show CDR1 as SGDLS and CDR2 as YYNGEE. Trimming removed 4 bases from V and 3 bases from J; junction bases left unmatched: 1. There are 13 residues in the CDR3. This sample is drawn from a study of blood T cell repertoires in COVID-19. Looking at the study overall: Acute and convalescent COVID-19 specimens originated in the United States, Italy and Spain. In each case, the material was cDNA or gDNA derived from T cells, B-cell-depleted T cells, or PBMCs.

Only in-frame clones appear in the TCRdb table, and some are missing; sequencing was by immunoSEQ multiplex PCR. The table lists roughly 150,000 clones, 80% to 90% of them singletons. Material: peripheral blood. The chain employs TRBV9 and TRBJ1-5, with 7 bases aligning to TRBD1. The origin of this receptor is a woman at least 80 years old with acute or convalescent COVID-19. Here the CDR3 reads CASSTGANQPQHF. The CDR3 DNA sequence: TGTGCCAGCAGCACAGGGGCCAATCAGCCCCAGCATTTT.